Below are 31 T cell receptor beta chains sequenced from a single sample in a study of MAIT cells during Salmonella Paratyphi A infection. Study-level results: MAIT cell TRBV usage was oligoclonal, favouring TRBV20 and TRBV6, and apparently unchanged by infection.

One entry per CDR3 protein, called by TCRdb with MiXCR from the 5' RACE reads. The sample lists approximately 600 distinct CDR3 sequences, around a third occurring once. Time point of the sample: mid-infection, around enteric fever diagnosis. Flow cytometry identified and sorted MAIT cells as Valpha7.2+ CD161+ T cells. These receptors have no known antigen. The source was MAIT cells from PBMCs, collected at the middle sampling point of the challenge study. These receptors were taken from a person aged 18 to 75 who was deliberately infected with Salmonella Paratyphi A in a paratyphoid fever challenge study.

This clonotype is labeled medium-sized. The chain uses TRBV12-3 or TRBV12-4 and TRBJ1-1, with TRBD1 matching over 7 bases. The CDR3 covers 13 residues. Trimming cost V 5 bases and J 7 bases; bases outside gene matches: 7. For the CDR3, the DNA is TGTGCCAGCAGTCCAGGAACAGGGGTTGAAGCTTTCTTT. Translating gives CASSPGTGVEAFF.

The chain combines TRBV20-1 with TRBJ2-3; 14 nucleotides agree with TRBD2. The V and J ends lost 0 bases and 7 bases, in that order; junction bases with no gene match: 6. The germline V gene has CDR1 DFQATT and CDR2 SNEGSKA (reference sequence). This CDR3 region has 16 residues. The CDR3 bases are TGCAGTGCTAGAGATATCGGGACTAGCGGGAGAAATACGCAGTATTTT. Translated: CSARDIGTSGRNTQYF.

The chain couples TRBV14 to TRBJ2-1; 8 nucleotides line up with TRBD2. With V trimmed by 4 bases and J by 5 bases, 7 bases remained unmatched. This CDR3 spans 15 amino acids. The germline CDR1 and CDR2 sequences are SGHDN and FVKESK. CDR3 region: CASSLRSRGDNEQFF. The CDR3 nucleotides read TGTGCCAGCAGCCTAAGATCGCGGGGGGACAATGAGCAGTTCTTC.

This clonotype came up a few times. The chain employs TRBV6-4 and TRBJ2-3, with 9 bases lining up with TRBD2. The V gene's germline CDR1 is MRHNA and CDR2 SNTAGT. The V and J ends lost 5 bases and 5 bases, in that order; junction bases with no gene match: 8. CDR3 size: 15 residues. CDR3 region: CASSQRGDGGDTQYF. In DNA form, the CDR3 reads TGTGCCAGCAGTCAGCGGGGGGACGGCGGAGATACGCAGTATTTT.

By proportion, this clonotype is medium-sized. The chain uses TRBV29-1 and TRBJ1-1, with D hard to call. V lost 4 bases and J 7 bases, leaving 10 bases between the germline ends. The length of the CDR3 is 11 residues. From germline, CDR1 is SQVTM and CDR2 ANQGSEA. Here the CDR3 DNA reads TGCAGCGTTGCCACATCGCTTGAAGCTTTCTTT. Encoded protein: CSVATSLEAFF.

This sequence joins TRBV7-7 and TRBJ2-1, with 7 bases matching TRBD2. The CDR3 consists of 14 residues. Germline CDR1 reads SSHAT; CDR2 reads FNYEAQ (reference sequence). For the CDR3, the DNA is TGTGCTAGAGACACCACTAGCGCCTACAATGAGCAGTTCTTC. This translates into CARDTTSAYNEQFF.

In its sample, this clonotype is large (0.1 to 1%). CDR3 protein: CSARGGADYEQYF. Here the CDR3 DNA reads TGCAGTGCCAGGGGGGGGGCAGACTACGAGCAGTACTTC. The rearrangement links TRBV20-1 to TRBJ2-7; D possibly uses TRBD1 or TRBD2 (7 bases each). This CDR3 contains 13 residues. V was trimmed by 6 bases and J by 3 bases, leaving 15 bases between them. Germline assignment: CDR1 DFQATT and CDR2 SNEGSKA (reference sequence).

This chain connects TRBV20-1 to TRBJ2-5; unclear D gene. V lost 7 bases and J lost 5, with 23 bases in between. Germline values: CDR1 DFQATT, CDR2 SNEGSKA (reference sequence). The CDR3 consists of 15 residues. In nucleotides, the CDR3 is TGCAGTGTGAGAACCAGAGCTCTCGAGTCGGAGACCCAGTACTTC. Its protein is CSVRTRALESETQYF.

V and J are TRBV20-1 and TRBJ1-5, with 8 bases fitting TRBD1. The CDR3 is made up of 14 amino acids. V lost 0 bases to trimming and J lost 6 bases; unmatched junction nucleotides: 4. Germline V gene sequence: CDR1 DFQATT, CDR2 SNEGSKA (reference sequence). The CDR3 coding sequence is TGCAGTGCTAGAGATGGGACAGGTTTTCAGCCCCAGCATTTT. Its translation: CSARDGTGFQPQHF.

In its sample, this clonotype ranks as medium-sized. The chain joins TRBV25-1 to TRBJ2-2, with a weak D call TRBD1 (6 bases). The V and J ends lost 4 bases and 3 bases respectively, with 9 bases between them. Per the germline V gene, CDR1 is MGHDK and CDR2 is SYGVNS. This CDR3 has 14 residues. The CDR3 DNA follows: TGTGCCAGCAGTGGGACAGCGGACACCGGGGAGCTGTTTTTT. Translated, it gives CASSGTADTGELFF. Drawing the rest from reference TRBV25-1 and TRBJ2-2, the complete variable domain is EADIYQTPRYLVIGTGKKITLECSQTMGHDKMYWYQQDPGMELHLIHYSYGVNSTEKGDLSSESTVSRIRTEHFPLTLESARPSHTSQYLCASSGTADTGELFFGEGSRLTVL.

In its sample, this clonotype was seen a few times. The chain links TRBV6-2 or TRBV6-3 to TRBJ2-2; D is perhaps TRBD1 or TRBD2 (5 bases each). The CDR3 covers 16 residues. CDR1 is MNHEY, CDR2 SVGEGT, per germline. Trimming cost V 7 bases and J 5 bases, with 20 bases left between them. This CDR3 reads CASTQGTEVVTGELFF. CDR3 sequence (DNA): TGTGCCAGCACTCAAGGGACGGAAGTTGTAACCGGGGAGCTGTTTTTT.

This CDR3 reads CAGSSGSFGGELFF. DNA of the CDR3: TGTGCCGGATCTAGCGGGAGCTTCGGCGGGGAGCTGTTTTTT. J is TRBJ2-2 and V is TRBV3-1; TRBD2 matches at 10 bases. Germline values: CDR1 LGHDT, CDR2 YNNKEL (reference sequence). The CDR3 runs 14 residues. V was pared by 11 bases and J by 7 bases, with 10 bases of the junction left unmatched.

This chain uses TRBV20-1 with TRBJ2-1; 10 bases are a match to TRBD2. The CDR3 has 16 amino acids. Germline V lookup: CDR1 DFQATT, CDR2 SNEGSKA (reference sequence). The junction had 12 bases not matched to a gene; V was cut back by 2 bases and J by 8 bases. Written as DNA, the CDR3 is TGCAGTGCTAGATCTCCGGAGCGGGAGGGCCTCTATGAGCAGTTCTTC. Translation gives CSARSPEREGLYEQFF.

With regard to this clonotype: A read error is possible here, since a much larger clone lies one base away. The chain combines TRBV23-1 with TRBJ1-5; D not resolved. TRBV23-1 is an open reading frame whose function is uncertain. This CDR3 has 14 residues. Deletions cut 6 bases from V and 2 bases from J, with 11 bases between. This CDR3 is CASSQDGGNQPQHF. The CDR3 DNA reads TGCGCCAGCAGCCAGGACGGGGGCAATCAGCCCCAGCATTTT.

The CDR3 protein is CASSASTGAVTEAFF. CDR3 nucleotide sequence: TGTGCCAGCAGTGCTAGTACAGGGGCGGTCACTGAAGCTTTCTTT. The rearrangement uses TRBV6-4 and TRBJ1-1; 7 nucleotides align to TRBD1. Trimming took 4 bases from V and 4 from J; bases not matched to a gene: 9. Germline CDR1 and CDR2: MRHNA and SNTAGT. The CDR3 has 15 residues.

By sample fraction, this clonotype is large. The CDR3, as DNA: TGTGCCAGCAGCCGACTAGCGGGAGACACCGGGGAGCTGTTTTTT. Protein product: CASSRLAGDTGELFF. V usage is TRBV4-2 and J usage is TRBJ2-2; TRBD2 agrees at 12 bases. V lost 4 bases and J lost 3; bases outside the gene matches: 0. CDR3 length: 15 amino acids. CDR1 is LGHNA, CDR2 YNFKEQ, per germline.

Remarks on this clonotype: Possible read error: a much larger clone is one base away. The gene calls are TRBV24-1 and TRBJ2-2; 7 bases are a match to TRBD1. Germline CDR1 reads KGHDR; CDR2 reads SFDVKD. V was clipped by 4 bases and J by 1 base; unmatched bases: 8. The CDR3 has 17 residues. Here the CDR3 reads CATSEPYRGENTGELFF. CDR3 DNA sequence: TGTGCCACCAGTGAACCCTACAGGGGAGAGAACACCGGGGAGCTGTTTTTT.

This clonotype occurred a few times. V is TRBV27 and J is TRBJ1-5; the D is unclear. Per germline, CDR1 MNHEY and CDR2 SMNVEV (reference sequence). Trimming removed 0 bases from V and 2 bases from J, with 5 bases in between. The CDR3 extends over 14 amino acids. The CDR3 protein is CASSLSTGNQPQHF. CDR3 DNA sequence: TGTGCCAGCAGTTTATCAACGGGCAATCAGCCCCAGCATTTT.

By share of the sample, this clonotype is large. The rearrangement links TRBV20-1 to TRBJ2-1, with 9 bases identical to TRBD2. V lost 0 bases and J lost 7; bases outside the gene matches: 7. The CDR3 totals 15 residues. Germline V lookup: CDR1 DFQATT, CDR2 SNEGSKA (reference sequence). The chain's CDR3 is CSARDLAGSDNEQFF. In DNA, the CDR3 is TGCAGTGCTAGAGATCTAGCGGGATCCGATAATGAGCAGTTCTTC.

By sample share, this clonotype is hyperexpanded. The chain combines TRBV11-3 with TRBJ2-3; 8 bases agree with TRBD1. The germline gives CDR1 SGHNT, CDR2 YENEEA. Unmatched junction bases numbered 9, after V lost 5 bases and J lost 5 bases. The CDR3 sequence is 15 residues long. The CDR3 coding sequence is TGTGCCAGCAGCCTCGGACAGGGAAGCGTAGATACGCAGTATTTT. This codes for CASSLGQGSVDTQYF.

The chain combines TRBV3-1 with TRBJ2-1, with TRBD2 matching over 7 bases. The ends lost 1 base at V and 7 bases at J; junction bases unmatched: 10. The CDR3 contains 16 residues. Germline V gene lookup returns CDR1 LGHDT and CDR2 YNNKEL (reference sequence). The CDR3, as DNA: TGTGCCAGCAGCCAAGGAGGACTAGGAAGGGCGAATGAGCAGTTCTTC. Its translation: CASSQGGLGRANEQFF.

This clonotype counts as large (0.1 to 1%). The J gene is TRBJ2-3, the V gene TRBV6-4; D perhaps matches TRBD2 (5 bases). Looked up from germline, CDR1 is MRHNA and CDR2 is SNTAGT. CDR3 length: 14 amino acids. V lost 2 bases and J 6 bases, leaving 12 bases between the germline ends. CDR3 loop: CASSDLADPDTQYF. The CDR3 nucleotides are TGTGCCAGCAGTGACCTAGCTGATCCTGATACGCAGTATTTT.

The chain uses TRBV20-1 and TRBJ1-6; 7 positions agree with TRBD1. The germline gives CDR1 DFQATT, CDR2 SNEGSKA (reference sequence). V was pared by 4 bases and J by 10 bases, with 13 bases of the junction left unmatched. The CDR3 totals 15 residues. For the CDR3, the DNA is TGCAGTGCTAAGGAGGGGGCGGATGAGGGCTCACCCCTCCACTTT. It encodes CSAKEGADEGSPLHF.

Judged by abundance, this clonotype is large. The V and J genes are TRBV6-1 and TRBJ2-1, with a weak D call TRBD2 (6 bases). This CDR3 is 13 amino acids long. Per germline, CDR1 MNHNS and CDR2 SASEGT. V was clipped by 1 base and J by 6 bases, with 7 bases between them. CDR3 sequence: CASSEGEANEQFF. The CDR3 DNA reads TGTGCCAGCAGTGAAGGGGAGGCCAATGAGCAGTTCTTC.

This clonotype is labeled hyperexpanded. This chain joins TRBV20-1 and TRBJ1-1, with 7 nucleotides matching TRBD1. Germline CDR1 DFQATT, CDR2 SNEGSKA (reference sequence). With V trimmed by 3 bases and J by 4 bases, 5 bases remained unmatched. The CDR3 has 13 residues. The chain's CDR3 is CSASTGAVTEAFF. As DNA, the CDR3 is TGCAGTGCTAGTACAGGGGCGGTCACTGAAGCTTTCTTT.

The rearrangement uses TRBV20-1 and TRBJ2-7, with D possibly being TRBD2 (6 bases). This CDR3 has 13 amino acids. The V end was cut by 6 bases, the J end by 7 bases, with 19 bases between. The germline CDR1 and CDR2 sequences are DFQATT and SNEGSKA (reference sequence). The DNA of the CDR3 is TGCAGTGCGGGGACTTCTCTTTACAATGAGCAGTACTTC. This encodes CSAGTSLYNEQYF.

By its share, this clonotype is medium-sized. The rearrangement links TRBV6-4 to TRBJ2-3, with a weak D call TRBD2 (6 bases). V lost 0 bases and J 4 bases, leaving 14 bases between the germline ends. The CDR3 runs to 16 residues. The V gene's germline CDR1 is MRHNA and CDR2 SNTAGT. The CDR3 bases are TGTGCCAGCAGTGACTCTAGCGGAGGAGCTCCAGATACGCAGTATTTT. Translating it yields CASSDSSGGAPDTQYF.

This clonotype was seen more than once but under ten times. V is TRBV28 and J is TRBJ1-5, with a tentative D call TRBD1 (6 bases). Trimming took off 5 bases at V and 1 base at J, with 12 bases between the two ends. CDR3 size: 15 residues. Germline values: CDR1 MDHEN, CDR2 SYDVKM. The CDR3 here is CASSGTYVSNQPQHF. Written as DNA, the CDR3 is TGTGCCAGCAGTGGGACATATGTGAGCAATCAGCCCCAGCATTTT. Filled out from reference TRBV28 and TRBJ1-5, the complete variable domain reads DVKVTQSSRYLVKRTGEKVFLECVQDMDHENMFWYRQDPGLGLRLIYFSYDVKMKEKGDIPEGYSVSREKKERFSLILESASTNQTSMYLCASSGTYVSNQPQHFGDGTRLSIL.

The gene calls are TRBV29-1 and TRBJ2-7, with D hard to call. V was clipped by 1 base and J by 0 bases, with 13 bases between them. Germline assignment: CDR1 SQVTM and CDR2 ANQGSEA. The CDR3 has 15 amino acids. For the CDR3, the DNA is TGCAGCGTTGAAGGGGAAGACGCTCCCTCCTACGAGCAGTACTTC. Protein sequence: CSVEGEDAPSYEQYF.

This clonotype is labeled as medium-sized. The J gene is TRBJ2-7, the V gene TRBV4-2; D is uncertain. The CDR3 loop spans 10 amino acids. The V and J ends lost 4 bases and 4 bases respectively, with 2 bases between them. Germline-derived CDR1 and CDR2 are LGHNA and YNFKEQ. The CDR3 DNA sequence: TGTGCCAGCAGCCCATACGAGCAGTACTTC. It yields the protein CASSPYEQYF.

This clonotype appeared a single time. It may be a read error: a sequence one base away is much more abundant. The chain recombines TRBV20-1 with TRBJ2-3, with 13 bases identical to TRBD2. This CDR3 is built from 16 residues. V shed 6 bases and J 2 bases; nucleotides not matched to a gene: 8. Germline V gives CDR1 DFQATT, CDR2 SNEGSKA (reference sequence). In DNA, the CDR3 is TGCAGTGCACACGGGACTAGCGGGACGGACACAGATACGCAGTATTTT. This gives the protein CSAHGTSGTDTDTQYF.